The source of this T cell receptor (beta chain) is a study of identical twins. Study observations and caveats: Findings depended on cross-sectional statistics rather than tracking the same donors.

CDR3 length equals 14 residues. Trimming pared 6 bases from V and 7 bases from J, leaving 19 bases between. Only a few counts were recorded for this clonotype. Its cognate antigen is unknown. TCRdb called the 5' RACE reads again in MiXCR, with one record for every CDR3 protein. The sample carries about 390,000 distinct CDR3 sequences, roughly 9% recorded once. The chain employs TRBV12-3 or TRBV12-4 and TRBJ2-7; tentative D call: TRBD1 (7 bases). Specimen: naive T cells sorted from blood. This clonotype was sampled from a woman aged 45-65 years in good health. As DNA, the CDR3 is TGTGCCAGCAGACGGACAGGCCTTGGGGGGGAGCAGTACTTC. Translated: CASRRTGLGGEQYF.